The entry below describes one T cell receptor beta chain. The data were taken from a study of blood T cell repertoires in COVID-19. Whole-study context: T cells, B-cell-depleted T cells, or PBMCs provided the cDNA or gDNA that served as material.

This CDR3 has 14 residues. V trimming: 5 bases; J trimming: 8 bases; junction bases outside the gene matches: 6. Germline CDR1 is MDHEN and CDR2 is SYDVKM. As originally analysed: It was from reference gene primer amplification that nucleated cell counts were estimated. The method was immunoSEQ multiplex PCR; TCRdb's version includes in-frame clones alone and lacks a portion of them. Clone size and the V and J calls come from that table; the DNA yielded D and trimming. The repertoire holds around 90,000 clones, with more than 80% as singletons. The sequencing sample was made of peripheral blood. The chain couples TRBV28 to TRBJ2-4; 10 nucleotides match TRBD1. This clonotype was sampled from a human donor in a cohort sampled during active COVID-19. CDR3 in amino acids: CASSTTGGLDIQYF. In DNA form, the CDR3 reads TGTGCCAGCAGTACGACAGGGGGCCTAGACATTCAGTACTTC.